The rows below give T cell receptor beta chains drawn from one sample of a study of T cell responses to AZD1222 COVID-19 vaccine. Sequencing used immunoSEQ multiplex PCR; TCRdb keeps in-frame clones, though not all of them. This table has roughly 140,000 clones, approximately 94% appearing once. Source: peripheral blood, taken on day 0 of AZD1222 vaccination. Receptors were obtained from an adult in good health. CDR3s include the opening cysteine and the closing phenylalanine or tryptophan. Clone size, where shown, is once, few, many, or a class for clones that have expanded.

v_gene | abundance | CDR3aa
TRBV6-2/TRBV6-3 | . | CASSDPTGNYNEQFF
TRBV15 | once | CATSRDGASRGEQFF
TRBV11-2 | . | CASSSRASGETQYF
TRBV5-1 | . | CASTSSDSSYNSPLHF
TRBV7-8 | . | CASSEDRGETQYF
TRBV6-5 | . | CASSYETGAYGYTF
TRBV11-2 | . | CASSLRHRETGELFF
TRBV5-6 | . | CASSTVSGTGTQYF
TRBV12-5 | . | CASGLALASTEAFF
TRBV19 | . | CASSPLRGSRSYNEQFF
TRBV7-2 | . | CASSLGRAYEQYF
TRBV6-2/TRBV6-3 | once | CASSYSVGTSGVGQETQYF
TRBV11-1 | once | CASSLQGAMNTEAFF
TRBV5-4 | . | CASSIDRGPSYEQYF
TRBV7-2 | . | CASRRLAGVTDTQYF
TRBV7-9 | . | CASSDPRGAGEQYF
TRBV7-7 | . | CASSLFIPWGYGNTIYF
TRBV12-3/TRBV12-4 | . | CASTRYTDTQYF
TRBV29-1 | . | CSVGWGKGTEAFF
TRBV6-5 | . | CASSQGLNTEAFF
TRBV6-5 | . | CATLMNTEAFF
TRBV20-1 | . | CSASVARDGLYQAEAFF
TRBV3-1/TRBV3-2 | . | CASSQEWGTEAFF
TRBV7-8 | . | CASRLREPLSGANVLTF
TRBV7-9 | . | CASSLPFRTSGSLNEQYF
TRBV12-3/TRBV12-4 | . | CASMERETQYF
TRBV9 | . | CASSASGQGARNTEAFF
TRBV5-1 | . | CASSSTGGTYEQYF
TRBV7-6 | . | CASSLARGRGSQGYTF
TRBV9 | . | CASRDTGNTIYF
TRBV10-3 | . | CAISERGIKQPQHF
TRBV30 | . | CAWSGVVRGNEQFF
TRBV28 | . | CASSLVKSEQYF
TRBV1 | . | CTSSPSPRDLNTEAFF
TRBV3-1/TRBV3-2 | . | CASSPIGGVKAFF
TRBV27 | . | CASSLYGTGWTEAFF
TRBV5-1 | . | CASNLGGAEDTQYF
TRBV11-1 | once | CASSEAGQGYEQYF
TRBV28 | . | CASSPGTAYSNQPQHF
TRBV5-5 | . | CASSLAGRFNQPQHF
TRBV12-5 | . | CASAYPQTQETQYF
TRBV18 | . | CASSGGTSGASYNEQFF
TRBV27 | . | CASSLLTGHPQYEQYF
TRBV29-1 | . | CSVRTGSNSNQPQHF
TRBV15 | . | CATSRDRGAGMNTEAFF
TRBV7-9 | . | CARYVGQGALPQHF
TRBV7-2 | . | CASSLGPNGEITDTQYF
TRBV11-2 | . | CASSLVSGAYTEAFF
TRBV19 | . | CASSIVGSWDFANTGELFF